These T cell receptor beta chains were read from a single sample in a study of T cell responses to AZD1222 COVID-19 vaccine. Clones were sequenced by immunoSEQ multiplex PCR, and TCRdb holds only the in-frame ones, with some missing. Here the sample spans over 70,000 clones, roughly 86% being singletons. The sample in question was peripheral blood, obtained on day 0 of AZD1222 vaccination. These receptors originate from an adult in good health. Each CDR3 is given with its conserved first and last residue. Fields, in order: V gene, clone size, D gene, J gene, CDR3 DNA, CDR3 protein. The D gene is left open where the match is weak. Expanded clones are given a class, and other clones once, few, many or no size at all.

TRBV25-1	-	TRBD1	TRBJ1-5	TGTGCCAGTGGGACAGACTTAAGCAATCAGCCCCAGCATTTT	CASGTDLSNQPQHF
TRBV28	-	-	TRBJ1-5	TGTGCCAGCACCCATAGAACAGGGAATCAGCCCCAGCATTTT	CASTHRTGNQPQHF
TRBV19	-	-	TRBJ1-1	TGTGCCAGTAGTATTGGTACCGCGGCCACTGAAGCTTTCTTT	CASSIGTAATEAFF
TRBV9	-	TRBD1	TRBJ1-1	TGTGCCAGCAGCGGCGAGACAGGGATGAACACTGAAGCTTTCTTT	CASSGETGMNTEAFF
TRBV5-1	-	-	TRBJ1-1	TGCGCCAGCAGGGGGGGTGACACTGAAGCTTTCTTT	CASRGGDTEAFF
TRBV29-1	-	-	TRBJ2-1	TGCAGCGTGCCGCGGCCTCTAGCGCCCAATTACAATGAGCAGTTCTTC	CSVPRPLAPNYNEQFF
TRBV6-5	-	-	TRBJ1-5	TGTGCCAGCAGTCCTGGGAACAATCAGCCCCAGCATTTT	CASSPGNNQPQHF
TRBV3-1/TRBV3-2	-	-	TRBJ2-3	TGTGCCAGCAGCGACAGCACAGATACGCAGTATTTT	CASSDSTDTQYF
TRBV28	-	TRBD1	TRBJ1-2	TGTGCCAGCAGTCCGGAGGTGGTACAGGGGGCGCGGGGCTACACCTTC	CASSPEVVQGARGYTF
TRBV29-1	-	TRBD2	TRBJ2-2	TGCAGCGTTGGTAGCGGGAGGGCCCACACCGGGGAGCTGTTTTTT	CSVGSGRAHTGELFF
TRBV10-3	-	TRBD2	TRBJ2-7	TGTGCCATCAGTAGGACTAGCGGGTCTTACGAGCAGTACTTC	CAISRTSGSYEQYF
TRBV9	-	TRBD2	TRBJ2-1	TGTGCCAGCAGCCTGGGACTAGCGGGAGGGCCGGGCAATGAGCAGTTCTTC	CASSLGLAGGPGNEQFF
TRBV10-2	-	TRBD2	TRBJ2-2	TGCGCCAGCGGTCTAGCGGACACCGGGGAGCTGTTTTTT	CASGLADTGELFF
TRBV7-2	-	TRBD1	TRBJ1-4	TGTGCCAGCAGCTTTAACAGGGGGCAACGGGAAAAACTGTTTTTT	CASSFNRGQREKLFF
TRBV13	-	TRBD1	TRBJ1-1	TGTGCCAGCAGCTTAGGGGGACAGGGGAACACTGAAGCTTTCTTT	CASSLGGQGNTEAFF
TRBV3-1/TRBV3-2	-	-	TRBJ1-3	TGTGCCAGCAGCCAAGAATCGGGGGGAAACACCATATATTTT	CASSQESGGNTIYF
TRBV5-1	-	-	TRBJ1-1	TGCGCCAGCAGCTTGGCCTTGCAGGCGACTGAAGCTTTCTTT	CASSLALQATEAFF
TRBV5-1	-	-	TRBJ2-7	TGCGCCAGCAGCCCCCAGGGGAGCTACGAGCAGTACTTC	CASSPQGSYEQYF
TRBV9	-	-	TRBJ2-7	TGTGCCAGCAGCGTATCTTACGGGAGCTCCTACGAGCAGTACTTC	CASSVSYGSSYEQYF
TRBV11-3	-	-	TRBJ2-1	TGTGCCAGCAGCCAGGACAGAATATACAATGAGCAGTTCTTC	CASSQDRIYNEQFF
TRBV28	few	-	TRBJ1-1	TGTGCCAGCAGTTTAGCTTCTTTTCACCTGCGGAGCACTGAAGCTTTCTTT	CASSLASFHLRSTEAFF
TRBV28	-	TRBD2	TRBJ2-3	TGTGCCAGCAGTTTATACGCCCGGGGGTTAGCGGGAGGTAACACAGATACGCAGTATTTT	CASSLYARGLAGGNTDTQYF
TRBV28	-	-	TRBJ2-3	TGTGCCAGCAGTTTCCTATCAGTCTCTAGCACAGATACGCAGTATTTT	CASSFLSVSSTDTQYF
TRBV6-4	-	TRBD1	TRBJ1-5	TGTGCCAGCAGCCTAGGGGGCGGGCAGCCCCAGCATTTT	CASSLGGGQPQHF
TRBV9	-	-	TRBJ1-1	TGTGCCAGCAGCGTACAAGTGAACACTGAAGCTTTCTTT	CASSVQVNTEAFF
TRBV6-2/TRBV6-3	-	-	TRBJ1-2	TGTGCCAGCAGTTATTCCCCGCCTAACTATGGCTACACCTTC	CASSYSPPNYGYTF
TRBV7-2	-	TRBD2	TRBJ2-3	TGTGCCAGCAGCTTAGTGGCGGGAGTGGGGGATACGCAGTATTTT	CASSLVAGVGDTQYF
TRBV5-1	few	-	TRBJ1-5	TGCGCCAGCAGCCCCGCCCCAAATCAGCCCCAGCATTTT	CASSPAPNQPQHF
TRBV28	-	-	TRBJ2-2	TGTGCCAGCAGCTTGACAGGCCCCGGGGAGCTGTTTTTT	CASSLTGPGELFF
TRBV7-9	-	-	TRBJ1-2	TGTGCCAGCAGTTCCCCCCAGCTTCCTATCTATGGCTACACCTTC	CASSSPQLPIYGYTF
TRBV9	-	TRBD1	TRBJ1-6	TGTGCCAGCAGCGGACAGGGTTCTTCCCGCGATTCACCCCTCCACTTT	CASSGQGSSRDSPLHF
TRBV19	-	-	TRBJ1-2	TGTGCCAGTAGTGACCCTGGACAGTCTGGCTACACCTTC	CASSDPGQSGYTF
TRBV18	once	TRBD2	TRBJ2-7	TGTGCCAGCTCACCGGGGAGCGGGGGGTACGAGCAGTACTTC	CASSPGSGGYEQYF
TRBV6-5	-	TRBD1	TRBJ1-6	TGTGCCAGCAGTTACAACGACAGGGCCGGTTCACCCCTCCACTTT	CASSYNDRAGSPLHF
TRBV9	-	TRBD2	TRBJ2-1	TGTGCCAGCAGCGCCCGGACTAGCGGACCGTTAGATGAGCAGTTCTTC	CASSARTSGPLDEQFF
TRBV21-1	-	-	TRBJ2-1	TGTGCCAGCAGCCCCGGGACAGGGGAATACAATGAGCAGTTCTTC	CASSPGTGEYNEQFF
TRBV7-9	-	TRBD2	TRBJ2-3	TGTGCCAGCAGCTTAGTACGTAGTAGCGGGAGGACAGATACGCAGTATTTT	CASSLVRSSGRTDTQYF
TRBV27	-	TRBD1	TRBJ2-7	TGTGCCAGCAGTCCGTCGCGAGGGACAGGAGGATACGAGCAGTACTTC	CASSPSRGTGGYEQYF
TRBV5-6	-	-	TRBJ1-6	TGTGCCAGCAGCTTGGGGCAGGGATATAATTCACCCCTCCACTTT	CASSLGQGYNSPLHF
TRBV28	-	-	TRBJ1-2	TGTGCCAGCATAACCGCCGGGACGGGGACCTGGACCTATGGCTACACCTTC	CASITAGTGTWTYGYTF
TRBV29-1	-	TRBD1	TRBJ2-5	TGCAGCGTTGCACAACGCACAGGGGCCCCGGAGACCCAGTACTTC	CSVAQRTGAPETQYF
TRBV4-1	-	-	TRBJ1-2	TGCGCCAGCAGCCTTAGACAGACGAGCTATGGCTACACCTTC	CASSLRQTSYGYTF
TRBV28	-	-	TRBJ1-5	TGTGCCAGCAGTTATATAGGGTACAGCAATCAGCCCCAGCATTTT	CASSYIGYSNQPQHF
TRBV2	-	-	TRBJ2-1	TGTGCCAGCAGTTCCCTCGGTGAGCAGTTCTTC	CASSSLGEQFF
TRBV6-1	-	TRBD1	TRBJ1-5	TGTGCCAGCAGTGAGGCGACAGGGGCCCGCAATCAGCCCCAGCATTTT	CASSEATGARNQPQHF